The 30 T cell receptor beta chains below come from one sample, sequenced in a study of blood T cell repertoires in COVID-19. Data came from immunoSEQ multiplex PCR; TCRdb stores just in-frame clones and leaves some out. The repertoire holds fewer than 250,000 clones, with 90% as singletons. What was sequenced was PBMCs or T cells enriched from blood (not recorded which). The origin of the receptors is a man aged 30 to 45 who had been exposed to COVID-19.

This clone was observed a single time. This chain links TRBV6-1 with TRBJ2-1; D gene unclear. The CDR3 is 12 residues long. Germline V lookup: CDR1 MNHNS, CDR2 SASEGT. The V end lost 2 bases, the J end lost 8 bases, and 7 bases lay between the germline ends. The CDR3 DNA is TGTGCCAGCAGTGAAAGGCAGGATGAGCAGTTCTTC. Protein product: CASSERQDEQFF.

This chain connects TRBV4-3 to TRBJ1-4, with TRBD1 as a possible D gene (6 bases). This CDR3 spans 12 amino acids. CDR1 and CDR2 from the germline V gene are LGHNA and YSLEER. V was cut by 3 bases and J by 12 bases, with 11 bases left in between. CDR3 nucleotide sequence: TGCGCCAGCAGCCACCCGGGACACGAACTGTTTTTT. This encodes CASSHPGHELFF.

This rearrangement joins TRBV6-4 to TRBJ2-1; 8 bases fit TRBD1. CDR3 size: 16 residues. Germline V lookup: CDR1 MRHNA, CDR2 SNTAGT. J gave up 7 bases and V 4 bases, and 12 bases lay outside the gene matches. CDR3 sequence: CASSADRGGLWNEQFF. CDR3 in DNA: TGTGCCAGCAGTGCTGACAGGGGAGGTTTATGGAATGAGCAGTTCTTC.

The chain employs TRBV7-8 and TRBJ1-2, with TRBD1 matching over 7 bases. V was clipped by 4 bases and J by 3 bases; unmatched bases: 8. Germline CDR1 reads SGHVS; CDR2 reads FQNEAQ. The CDR3 is made up of 15 amino acids. The CDR3 bases are TGTGCCAGCAGCTCAAACAGGGGAAGAGACTATGGCTACACCTTC. This codes for CASSSNRGRDYGYTF.

This chain connects TRBV6-2 or TRBV6-3 to TRBJ1-6; 10 nucleotides match TRBD1. This CDR3 has 17 residues. CDR1 is MNHEY, CDR2 SVGEGT, per germline. J lost 9 bases, V lost 1 base, and 9 bases had no gene match. The DNA for the CDR3 is TGTGCCAGCAGTTACTGGGGCGCGGGACAGGGGACTTCACCCCTCCACTTT. This sequence encodes CASSYWGAGQGTSPLHF.

V and J are TRBV13 and TRBJ1-2; no firm D call. V gave up 1 base and J gave up 0 bases, with 6 bases separating them. CDR1 PRHDT and CDR2 FYEKMQ come from the germline V gene (reference sequence). This CDR3 is 14 amino acids long. Written as DNA, the CDR3 is TGTGCCAGCAGCTTAGACATCACTAACTATGGCTACACCTTC. Amino acid sequence: CASSLDITNYGYTF.

This clone has just one count. The chain recombines TRBV11-2 with TRBJ2-1; D not resolved. This CDR3 is 12 amino acids long. V lost 0 bases and J 15 bases, leaving 12 bases between the germline ends. The germline gives CDR1 SGHAT, CDR2 FQNNGV. Here the CDR3 DNA reads TGTGCCAGCAGCTTAGATGTCGCGCGCGCGTTCTTC. Amino acids: CASSLDVARAFF. Using reference TRBV11-2 and TRBJ2-1 for the parts outside the CDR3, the full variable domain is EAGVAQSPRYKIIEKRQSVAFWCNPISGHATLYWYQQILGQGPKLLIQFQNNGVVDDSQLPKDRFSAERLKGVDSTLKIQPAKLEDSAVYLCASSLDVARAFFGPGTRLTVL.

This clone showed up just once. The chain employs TRBV3-1 (or the pseudogene TRBV3-2) and TRBJ2-2; 10 bases are shared with TRBD1. The V gene's germline CDR1 is LGHDT and CDR2 YNNKEL (reference sequence). V lost 4 bases to trimming and J lost 4 bases; unmatched junction nucleotides: 6. This CDR3 has 16 residues. The CDR3 DNA is TGTGCCAGCAGCCTTCGGACAGGGGGGAGCACCGGGGAGCTGTTTTTT. This translates into CASSLRTGGSTGELFF.

The chain combines TRBV4-1 with TRBJ2-1, with 12 bases fitting TRBD1. The germline CDR1 and CDR2 sequences are MGHRA and YSYEKL. This CDR3 is built from 16 residues. J lost 8 bases, V lost 0 bases, and 5 bases had no gene match. CDR3 sequence: CASSQDGGQGAYEQFF. The CDR3 region has the DNA TGCGCCAGCAGCCAAGATGGGGGACAGGGGGCGTATGAGCAGTTCTTC.

The chain recombines TRBV27 with TRBJ2-7; 9 bases match TRBD2. Germline V gene lookup returns CDR1 MNHEY and CDR2 SMNVEV (reference sequence). Germline trimming cut 2 bases from V and 2 bases from J; bases unmatched to any gene: 4. The CDR3 has 15 residues. The CDR3 protein is CASSLLAGITYEQYF. DNA for the CDR3: TGTGCCAGCAGTTTACTAGCGGGGATTACCTACGAGCAGTACTTC.

The chain couples TRBV15 to TRBJ2-7; TRBD1 matches 10 bases. CDR1 and CDR2 (germline): LNHNV, YYDKDF (reference sequence). V lost 1 base to trimming and J lost 3 bases; unmatched junction nucleotides: 3. The CDR3 consists of 15 residues. The CDR3 region is CATSRGGTGDYEQYF. The CDR3, as DNA: TGTGCCACCAGCAGAGGGGGGACAGGGGACTACGAGCAGTACTTC.

This clone was seen a single time. This chain links TRBV4-1 with TRBJ2-5; 9 nucleotides align to TRBD1. Germline trimming cut 1 base from V and 3 bases from J; bases unmatched to any gene: 12. CDR1 MGHRA and CDR2 YSYEKL come from the germline V gene. The CDR3 is 18 residues long. DNA for the CDR3: TGCGCCAGCAGCCAAGGACCTCGGACAGGGGAGGCCAAAGAGACCCAGTACTTC. Translating it yields CASSQGPRTGEAKETQYF.

The chain recombines TRBV27 with TRBJ2-3; TRBD1 is a possible D gene (5 bases). The V gene's germline CDR1 is MNHEY and CDR2 SMNVEV (reference sequence). Trimming pared 3 bases from V and 6 bases from J, leaving 16 bases between. This CDR3 region has 15 residues. The CDR3 is CASSFFGQDKDTQYF. CDR3 coding DNA: TGTGCCAGCAGTTTTTTCGGGCAGGACAAGGATACGCAGTATTTT.

V and J are TRBV29-1 and TRBJ2-2; 8 nucleotides agree with TRBD1. Looked up from germline, CDR1 is SQVTM and CDR2 is ANQGSEA. CDR3 size: 17 residues. V was clipped by 3 bases and J by 4 bases; unmatched bases: 13. CDR3 in DNA: TGCAGCGTTGACCCTGGACAGGGAAAATGGAGCACCGGGGAGCTGTTTTTT. This encodes CSVDPGQGKWSTGELFF.

This clone appeared a single time. The rearrangement uses TRBV14 and TRBJ2-7; a possible D gene is TRBD2 (6 bases). Germline CDR1 reads SGHDN; CDR2 reads FVKESK. The V end lost 3 bases, the J end lost 7 bases, and 13 bases lay between the germline ends. The CDR3 covers 13 residues. For the CDR3, the DNA is TGTGCCAGCAGCCAGGGGAGGATCTTGGAGCAGTACTTC. Amino acids: CASSQGRILEQYF.

The chain has TRBV18 and TRBJ1-6, with D uncertain. CDR3 length: 14 residues. Trimming stripped 3 bases from V and 5 bases from J, with 8 bases between. Germline CDR1 is KGHSH and CDR2 is LQKENI. CDR3 region: CASSPRQDNSPLHF. In nucleotides, the CDR3 is TGTGCCAGCTCACCGCGCCAGGATAATTCACCCCTCCACTTT. Supplemented by reference TRBV18 and TRBJ1-6, the full variable domain reads NAGVMQNPRHLVRRRGQEARLRCSPMKGHSHVYWYRQLPEEGLKFMVYLQKENIIDESGMPKERFSAEFPKEGPSILRIQQVVRGDSAAYFCASSPRQDNSPLHFGNGTRLTVT.

The chain links TRBV11-2 to TRBJ2-2; the match to TRBD2 covers 8 bases. The junction had 5 bases not matched to a gene; V was cut back by 3 bases and J by 5 bases. Germline V gene sequence: CDR1 SGHAT, CDR2 FQNNGV. The CDR3 runs 15 residues. The CDR3 DNA follows: TGTGCCAGCAGCTTGTTCCGGGGGGGAACCGGGGAGCTGTTTTTT. As protein: CASSLFRGGTGELFF.

V is TRBV29-1 and J is TRBJ1-4; TRBD1 is a possible D gene (5 bases). Between the trimmed V and J ends, which lost 7 bases and 12 bases, there was a span of 24 bases. CDR1 is SQVTM and CDR2 is ANQGSEA in the germline V gene. This CDR3 has 14 residues. DNA for the CDR3: TGCAGCGGCGACAGACAAGACTTAAAAATGGAACTGTTTTTT. Amino acids: CSGDRQDLKMELFF.

The rearrangement links TRBV4-1 to TRBJ1-4; D gene uncertain. The V gene lost 5 bases and the J gene lost 7 bases, with 17 bases spanning the gap. CDR1 MGHRA and CDR2 YSYEKL come from the germline V gene. The CDR3 has 15 residues. The CDR3 DNA reads as TGCGCCAGCAGCACTAATAGGCGCGGAGGTGAAAAACTGTTTTTT. As protein: CASSTNRRGGEKLFF.

This chain connects TRBV7-2 to TRBJ1-6, with D perhaps TRBD1 (5 bases). With 8 bases removed from V and 9 bases from J, the gap between germline ends came to 20 bases. Per germline, CDR1 SGHTA and CDR2 FQGNSA. The CDR3 has 15 residues. CDR3 DNA: TGTGCCAGCCTCCCCCGTAGAGGGGAGGGTTCACCCCTCCACTTT. It encodes CASLPRRGEGSPLHF.

This chain connects TRBV6-1 to TRBJ1-1, with D uncertain. Trimming pared 2 bases from V and 6 bases from J, leaving 10 bases between. There are 13 residues in the CDR3. Per germline, CDR1 MNHNS and CDR2 SASEGT. The CDR3, as DNA: TGTGCCAGCAGTGAAAGTCTGAGGTCTGAAGCTTTCTTT. Its protein product is CASSESLRSEAFF.

This chain connects TRBV5-8 to TRBJ2-7; tentative D call: TRBD1 (6 bases). The CDR3 runs 16 residues. V dropped 4 bases and J dropped 3 bases, with 20 bases sitting between them. Germline V lookup: CDR1 SGHTS, CDR2 YDEGEE. The CDR3 DNA follows: TGTGCCAGCAGCGTGCTACTCGGGACACCTGTCTACGAGCAGTACTTC. Translation: CASSVLLGTPVYEQYF. Complete variable domain (other parts from reference TRBV5-8 and TRBJ2-7): EAGVTQSPTHLIKTRGQQATLRCSPISGHTSVYWYQQALGLGLQFLLWYDEGEERNRGNFPPRFSGRQFPNYSSELNVNALELEDSALYLCASSVLLGTPVYEQYFGPGTRLTVT.

This chain links TRBV7-9 with TRBJ1-1, with D possibly TRBD1 on 5 matching bases. Trimming removed 1 base at V and 1 base at J, with 10 bases between. This CDR3 region has 15 residues. The V gene's germline CDR1 is SEHNR and CDR2 FQNEAQ (reference sequence). CDR3: CASSLGGGRNTEAFF. The DNA for the CDR3 is TGTGCCAGCAGCTTAGGGGGCGGGAGGAACACTGAAGCTTTCTTT. The variable domain in full, completed from reference TRBV7-9 and TRBJ1-1, reads DTGVSQNPRHKITKRGQNVTFRCDPISEHNRLYWYRQTLGQGPEFLTYFQNEAQLEKSRLLSDRFSAERPKGSFSTLEIQRTEQGDSAMYLCASSLGGGRNTEAFFGQGTRLTVV.

The genes are TRBV7-8 and TRBJ2-2; unclear D gene. The CDR3 has 13 amino acids. Trimming pared 6 bases from V and 6 bases from J, leaving 11 bases between. The germline V gene has CDR1 SGHVS and CDR2 FQNEAQ. The CDR3, as DNA: TGTGCCAGCAGGTCATCTCGGGCCGGGGAGCTGTTTTTT. Amino acids: CASRSSRAGELFF.

This clone was seen only a few times. The chain employs TRBV6-5 and TRBJ1-1; D is possibly TRBD1 (6 bases). Trimming left V 7 bases short and J 1 base short, with 16 bases between. Germline-derived CDR1 and CDR2 are MNHEY and SVGAGI. This CDR3 region has 15 residues. This CDR3 reads CASNRVTGKNTEAFF. The CDR3 nucleotides read TGTGCCAGCAATAGGGTGACAGGAAAGAACACTGAAGCTTTCTTT.

This chain connects TRBV11-2 to TRBJ2-7; D is uncertain. The CDR3 runs to 11 residues. Germline values: CDR1 SGHAT, CDR2 FQNNGV. V was clipped by 4 bases and J by 3 bases, with 4 bases between them. CDR3 sequence (DNA): TGTGCCAGCAGCTCAATCTACGAGCAGTACTTC. This sequence encodes CASSSIYEQYF.

There are a few counts of this clone. This chain uses TRBV6-1 with TRBJ1-1; D is unresolved. The CDR3 contains 14 residues. Germline values: CDR1 MNHNS, CDR2 SASEGT. V gave up 1 base and J gave up 2 bases, with 8 bases separating them. The CDR3 loop reads CASSEVVANTEAFF. The CDR3 coding sequence is TGTGCCAGCAGTGAAGTGGTGGCTAACACTGAAGCTTTCTTT.

The chain is built from TRBV6-2 or TRBV6-3 and TRBJ2-3; 8 bases are shared with TRBD1. CDR1 is MNHEY and CDR2 is SVGEGT in the germline V gene. V shed 4 bases, J shed 2 bases, and the junction held 11 bases outside the gene matches. There are 17 residues in the CDR3. The CDR3 DNA follows: TGTGCCAGCAGTTCCTATGGACAGGGAATGACCACAGATACGCAGTATTTT. Translated: CASSSYGQGMTTDTQYF.

This chain uses TRBV6-5 with TRBJ1-1; TRBD1 is a possible D gene (5 bases). Trimming removed 6 bases at V and 2 bases at J, with 16 bases between. The CDR3 spans 15 residues. Germline V lookup: CDR1 MNHEY, CDR2 SVGAGI. CDR3 in amino acids: CASSKERGSNTEAFF. For the CDR3, the DNA is TGTGCCAGCAGCAAGGAAAGGGGCAGTAACACTGAAGCTTTCTTT.

This chain connects TRBV19 to TRBJ1-5; 8 nucleotides agree with TRBD1. CDR1 and CDR2 (germline): LNHDA, SQIVND (reference sequence). The CDR3 has 18 amino acids. V lost 4 bases and J lost 1; bases outside the gene matches: 12. The CDR3 spells CASSTRQGRMGSNQPQHF. The CDR3 coding sequence is TGTGCCAGTAGTACACGACAGGGGAGGATGGGCAGCAATCAGCCCCAGCATTTT.